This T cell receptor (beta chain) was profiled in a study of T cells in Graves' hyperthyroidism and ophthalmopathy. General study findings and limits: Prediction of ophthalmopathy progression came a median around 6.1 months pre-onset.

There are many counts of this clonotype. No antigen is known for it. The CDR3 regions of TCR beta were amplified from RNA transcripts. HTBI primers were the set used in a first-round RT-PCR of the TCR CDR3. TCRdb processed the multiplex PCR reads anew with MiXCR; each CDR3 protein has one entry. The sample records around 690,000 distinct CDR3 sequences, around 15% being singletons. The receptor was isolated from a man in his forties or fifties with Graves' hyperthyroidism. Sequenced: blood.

CDR3 in amino acids: CASSVSGRDADTQYF. The CDR3 DNA is TGTGCCAGCAGTGTTAGCGGGAGGGATGCAGATACGCAGTATTTT. This chain uses TRBV12-3 or TRBV12-4 with TRBJ2-3; TRBD2 aligns across 11 bases. J gave up 4 bases and V 5 bases, and 5 bases lay outside the gene matches. This CDR3 contains 15 residues.